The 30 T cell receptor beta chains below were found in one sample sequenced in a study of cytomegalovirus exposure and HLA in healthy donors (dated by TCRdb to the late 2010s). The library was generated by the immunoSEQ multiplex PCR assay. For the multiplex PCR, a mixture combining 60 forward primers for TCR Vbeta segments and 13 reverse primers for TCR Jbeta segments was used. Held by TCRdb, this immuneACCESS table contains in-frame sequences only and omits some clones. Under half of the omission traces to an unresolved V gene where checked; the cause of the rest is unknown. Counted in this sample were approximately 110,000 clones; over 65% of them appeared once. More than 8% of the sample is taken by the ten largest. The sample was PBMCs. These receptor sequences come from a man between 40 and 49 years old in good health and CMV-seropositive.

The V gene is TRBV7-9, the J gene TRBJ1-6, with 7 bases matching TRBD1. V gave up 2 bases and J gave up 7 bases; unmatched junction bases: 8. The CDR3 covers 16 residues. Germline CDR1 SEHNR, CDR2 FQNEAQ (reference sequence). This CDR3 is CASSLMKGAGNSPLHF. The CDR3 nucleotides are TGTGCCAGCAGCTTAATGAAGGGGGCGGGGAATTCACCCCTCCACTTT.

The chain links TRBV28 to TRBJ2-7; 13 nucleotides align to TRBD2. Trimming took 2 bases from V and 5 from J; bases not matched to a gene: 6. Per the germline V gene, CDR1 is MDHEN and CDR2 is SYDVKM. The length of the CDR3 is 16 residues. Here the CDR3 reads CASSLGTSGNRNEQYF. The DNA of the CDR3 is TGTGCCAGCAGTTTAGGGACTAGCGGGAACCGTAACGAGCAGTACTTC.

CDR3 coding DNA: TGTGCCAGCAGTTCCGGACAGGGGGCCTACCTTTTCAATCAGCCCCAGCATTTT. Translating it yields CASSSGQGAYLFNQPQHF. The J gene is TRBJ1-5, the V gene TRBV7-8, with 11 bases fitting TRBD1. This CDR3 spans 18 amino acids. V dropped 6 bases and J dropped 3; count of bases not matched to a gene: 13. CDR1 SGHVS and CDR2 FQNEAQ come from the germline V gene. Supplemented by reference TRBV7-8 and TRBJ1-5, the full variable domain reads GAGVSQSPRYKVAKRGQDVALRCDPISGHVSLFWYQQALGQGPEFLTYFQNEAQLDKSGLPSDRFFAERPEGSVSTLKIQRTQQEDSAVYLCASSSGQGAYLFNQPQHFGDGTRLSIL.

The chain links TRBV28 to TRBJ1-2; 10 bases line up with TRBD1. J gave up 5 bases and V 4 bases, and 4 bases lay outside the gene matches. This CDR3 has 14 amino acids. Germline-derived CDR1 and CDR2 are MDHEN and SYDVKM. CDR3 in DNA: TGTGCCAGCAGTTCAGGGGGACAGGGGTATGGCTACACCTTC. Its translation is CASSSGGQGYGYTF.

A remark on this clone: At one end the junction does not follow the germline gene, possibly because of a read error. The CDR3 loop reads CSVKQGDGANGLTF. The DNA for the CDR3 is TGCAGCGTTAAACAGGGGGATGGGGCCAACGGCCTGACTTTC. This chain links TRBV29-1 with TRBJ2-6; 8 bases map to TRBD1. The length of the CDR3 is 14 residues. The V gene's germline CDR1 is SQVTM and CDR2 ANQGSEA.

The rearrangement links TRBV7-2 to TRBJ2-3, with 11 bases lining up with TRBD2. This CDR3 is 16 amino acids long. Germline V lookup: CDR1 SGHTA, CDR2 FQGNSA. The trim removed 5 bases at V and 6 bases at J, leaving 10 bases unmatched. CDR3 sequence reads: CASSGGLAASGDTQYF. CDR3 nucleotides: TGTGCCAGCAGCGGGGGACTAGCGGCCTCCGGGGATACGCAGTATTTT. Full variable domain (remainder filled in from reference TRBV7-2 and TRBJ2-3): GAGVSQSPSNKVTEKGKDVELRCDPISGHTALYWYRQSLGQGLEFLIYFQGNSAPDKSGLPSDRFSAERTGGSVSTLTIQRTQQEDSAVYLCASSGGLAASGDTQYFGPGTRLTVL.

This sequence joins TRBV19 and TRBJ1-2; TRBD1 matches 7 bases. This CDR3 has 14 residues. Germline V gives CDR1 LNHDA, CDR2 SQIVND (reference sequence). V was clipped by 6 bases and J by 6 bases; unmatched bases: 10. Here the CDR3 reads CASRPTGQGDGYTF. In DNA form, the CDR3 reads TGTGCCAGTAGACCCACCGGGCAGGGGGATGGCTACACCTTC. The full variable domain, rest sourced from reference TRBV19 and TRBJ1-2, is DGGITQSPKYLFRKEGQNVTLSCEQNLNHDAMYWYRQDPGQGLRLIYYSQIVNDFQKGDIAEGYSVSREKKESFPLTVTSAQKNPTAFYLCASRPTGQGDGYTFGSGTRLTVV.

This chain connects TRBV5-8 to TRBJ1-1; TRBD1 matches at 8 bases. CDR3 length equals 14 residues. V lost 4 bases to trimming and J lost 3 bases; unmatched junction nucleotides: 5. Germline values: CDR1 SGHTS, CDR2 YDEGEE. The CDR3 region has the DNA TGTGCCAGCAGCCACCGGACAGGGTACACTGAAGCTTTCTTT. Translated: CASSHRTGYTEAFF.

This CDR3 reads CASSHKSGGATYNEQFF. For the CDR3, the DNA is TGTGCCAGCTCCCACAAGTCTGGGGGGGCCACCTACAATGAGCAGTTCTTC. The chain uses TRBV18 and TRBJ2-1, with D possibly matching TRBD2 (7 bases). Germline V gene lookup returns CDR1 KGHSH and CDR2 LQKENI. V was pared by 6 bases and J by 2 bases, with 20 bases between. The CDR3 is 17 residues long.

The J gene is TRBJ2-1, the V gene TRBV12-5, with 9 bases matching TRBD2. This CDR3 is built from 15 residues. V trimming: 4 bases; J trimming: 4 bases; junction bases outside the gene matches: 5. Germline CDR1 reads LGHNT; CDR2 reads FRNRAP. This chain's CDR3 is CASGSQTSGYNEQFF. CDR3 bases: TGTGCTAGTGGTTCCCAGACTAGCGGATACAATGAGCAGTTCTTC.

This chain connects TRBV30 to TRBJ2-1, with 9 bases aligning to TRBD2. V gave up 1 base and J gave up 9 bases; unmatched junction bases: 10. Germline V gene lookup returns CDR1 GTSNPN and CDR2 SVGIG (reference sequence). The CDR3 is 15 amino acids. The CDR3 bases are TGTGCCTGGAGTGGCTTTAGCGGGAGTATGACTGAGCAGTTCTTC. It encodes CAWSGFSGSMTEQFF.

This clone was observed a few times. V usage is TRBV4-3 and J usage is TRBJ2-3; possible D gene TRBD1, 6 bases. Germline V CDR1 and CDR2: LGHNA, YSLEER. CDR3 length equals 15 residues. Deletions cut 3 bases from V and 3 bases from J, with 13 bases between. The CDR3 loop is CASSQGTYRTDTQYF. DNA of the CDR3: TGCGCCAGCAGCCAGGGGACATATAGGACAGATACGCAGTATTTT.

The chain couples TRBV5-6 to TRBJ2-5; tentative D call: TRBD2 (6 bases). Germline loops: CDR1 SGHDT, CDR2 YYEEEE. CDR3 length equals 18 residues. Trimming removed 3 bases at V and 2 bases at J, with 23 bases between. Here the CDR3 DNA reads TGTGCCAGCAGCTCCAGACTAGTAGGCATCCCTTCTCAAGAGACCCAGTACTTC. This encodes CASSSRLVGIPSQETQYF.

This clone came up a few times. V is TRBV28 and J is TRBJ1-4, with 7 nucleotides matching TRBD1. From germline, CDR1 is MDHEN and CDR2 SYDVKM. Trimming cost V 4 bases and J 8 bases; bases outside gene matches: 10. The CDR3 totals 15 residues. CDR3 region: CASSSQTGKREKLFF. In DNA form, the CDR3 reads TGTGCCAGCAGTTCCCAGACAGGGAAGAGGGAAAAACTGTTTTTT.

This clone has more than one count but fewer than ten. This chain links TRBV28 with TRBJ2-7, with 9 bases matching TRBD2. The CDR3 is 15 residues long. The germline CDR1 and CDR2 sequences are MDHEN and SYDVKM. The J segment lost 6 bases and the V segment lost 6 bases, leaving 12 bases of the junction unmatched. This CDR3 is CASSLAGGRVAEQYF. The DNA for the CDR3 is TGTGCCAGCAGCCTCGCGGGCGGGAGGGTAGCCGAGCAGTACTTC.

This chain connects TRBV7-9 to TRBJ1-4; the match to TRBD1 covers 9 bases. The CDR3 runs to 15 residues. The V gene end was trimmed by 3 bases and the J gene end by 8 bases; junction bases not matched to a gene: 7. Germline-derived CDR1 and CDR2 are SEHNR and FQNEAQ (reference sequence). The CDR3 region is CASSLQTGGSEKLFF. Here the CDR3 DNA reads TGTGCCAGCAGCTTGCAGACAGGGGGTTCCGAAAAACTGTTTTTT.

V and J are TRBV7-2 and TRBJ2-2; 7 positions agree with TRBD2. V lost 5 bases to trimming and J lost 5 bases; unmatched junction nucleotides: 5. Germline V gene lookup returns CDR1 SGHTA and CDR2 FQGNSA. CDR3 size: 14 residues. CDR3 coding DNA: TGTGCCAGCAGCCGTGCGGGAGCAACCGGGGAGCTGTTTTTT. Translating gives CASSRAGATGELFF.

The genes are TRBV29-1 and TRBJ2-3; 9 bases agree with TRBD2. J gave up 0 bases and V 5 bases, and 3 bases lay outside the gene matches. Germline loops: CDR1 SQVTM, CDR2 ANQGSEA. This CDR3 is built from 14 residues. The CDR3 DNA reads TGCAGCGTTCGTAGCGGGAGCAGCACAGATACGCAGTATTTT. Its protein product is CSVRSGSSTDTQYF.

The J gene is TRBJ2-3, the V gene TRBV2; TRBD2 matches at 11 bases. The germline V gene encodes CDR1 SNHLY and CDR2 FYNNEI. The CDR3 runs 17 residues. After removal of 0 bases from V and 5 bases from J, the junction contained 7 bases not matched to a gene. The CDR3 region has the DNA TGTGCCAGCAGTGAAGCGCGCCTAGCGGGGGGCCGAGATACGCAGTATTTT. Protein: CASSEARLAGGRDTQYF.

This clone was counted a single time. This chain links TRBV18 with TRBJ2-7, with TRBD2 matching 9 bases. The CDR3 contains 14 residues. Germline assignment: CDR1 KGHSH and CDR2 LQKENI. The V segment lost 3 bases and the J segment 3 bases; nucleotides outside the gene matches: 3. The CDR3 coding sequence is TGTGCCAGCTCACCGGGAGCGGGGGGCTACGAGCAGTACTTC. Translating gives CASSPGAGGYEQYF.

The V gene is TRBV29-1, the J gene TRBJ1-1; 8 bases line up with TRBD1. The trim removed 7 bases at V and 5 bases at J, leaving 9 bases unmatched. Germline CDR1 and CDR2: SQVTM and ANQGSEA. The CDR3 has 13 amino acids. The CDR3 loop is CSDMTGARTEAFF. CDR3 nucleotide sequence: TGCAGCGATATGACAGGGGCTAGAACTGAAGCTTTCTTT.

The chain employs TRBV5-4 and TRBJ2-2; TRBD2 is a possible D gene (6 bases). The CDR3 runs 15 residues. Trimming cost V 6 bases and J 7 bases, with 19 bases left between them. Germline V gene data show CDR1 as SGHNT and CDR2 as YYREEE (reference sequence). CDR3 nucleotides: TGTGCCAGCATTCCCACGGGGGAACGGGGCGGGGAGCTGTTTTTT. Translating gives CASIPTGERGGELFF. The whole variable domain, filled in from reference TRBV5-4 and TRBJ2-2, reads ETGVTQSPTHLIKTRGQQVTLRCSSQSGHNTVSWYQQALGQGPQFIFQYYREEENGRGNFPPRFSGLQFPNYSSELNVNALELDDSALYLCASIPTGERGGELFFGEGSRLTVL.

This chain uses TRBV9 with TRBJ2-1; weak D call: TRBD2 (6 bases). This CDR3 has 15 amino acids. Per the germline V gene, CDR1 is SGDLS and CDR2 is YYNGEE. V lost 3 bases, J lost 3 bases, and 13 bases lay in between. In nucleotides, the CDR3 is TGTGCCAGCAGCGCACGGGACTGGCTCTACAATGAGCAGTTCTTC. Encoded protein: CASSARDWLYNEQFF.

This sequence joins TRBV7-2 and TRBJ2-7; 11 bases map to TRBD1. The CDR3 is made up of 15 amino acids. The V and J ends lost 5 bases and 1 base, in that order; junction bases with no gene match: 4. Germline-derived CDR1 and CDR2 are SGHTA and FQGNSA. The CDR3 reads CASSSGQGASYEQYF. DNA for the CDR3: TGTGCCAGCAGCAGCGGACAGGGGGCGTCCTACGAGCAGTACTTC.

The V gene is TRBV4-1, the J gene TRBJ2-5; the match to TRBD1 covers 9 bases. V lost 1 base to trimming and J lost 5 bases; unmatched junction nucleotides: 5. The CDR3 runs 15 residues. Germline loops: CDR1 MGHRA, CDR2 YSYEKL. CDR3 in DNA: TGCGCCAGCAGCCAAGTAACAGGGGGCGATGAGACCCAGTACTTC. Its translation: CASSQVTGGDETQYF.

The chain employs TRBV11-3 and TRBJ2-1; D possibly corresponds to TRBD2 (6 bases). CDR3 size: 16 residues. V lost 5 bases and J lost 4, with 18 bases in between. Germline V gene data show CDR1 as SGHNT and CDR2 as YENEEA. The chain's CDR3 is CASSPRTSLKYNEQFF. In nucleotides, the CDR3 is TGTGCCAGCAGCCCCCGCACTAGCCTTAAATACAATGAGCAGTTCTTC.

CDR3 sequence reads: CASSLGQGAGGYTF. DNA for the CDR3: TGTGCCAGCAGCTTGGGACAGGGGGCGGGGGGCTACACCTTC. The chain combines TRBV5-6 with TRBJ1-2, with TRBD1 matching over 10 bases. V was pared by 0 bases and J by 8 bases, with 4 bases of the junction left unmatched. Germline CDR1 SGHDT, CDR2 YYEEEE. CDR3 length equals 14 residues. The full variable domain, in which reference TRBV5-6 and TRBJ1-2 provide the parts outside the CDR3, is DAGVTQSPTHLIKTRGQQVTLRCSPKSGHDTVSWYQQALGQGPQFIFQYYEEEERQRGNFPDRFSGHQFPNYSSELNVNALLLGDSALYLCASSLGQGAGGYTFGSGTRLTVV.

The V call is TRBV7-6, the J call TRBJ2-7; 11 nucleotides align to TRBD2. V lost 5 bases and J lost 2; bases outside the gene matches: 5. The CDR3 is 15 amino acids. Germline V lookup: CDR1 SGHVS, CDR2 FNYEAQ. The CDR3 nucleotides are TGTGCCAGCAGCCAAACGGGACTAGCGGCCTACGAGCAGTACTTC. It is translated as CASSQTGLAAYEQYF. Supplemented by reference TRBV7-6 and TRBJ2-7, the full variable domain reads GAGVSQSPRYKVTKRGQDVALRCDPISGHVSLYWYRQALGQGPEFLTYFNYEAQQDKSGLPNDRFSAERPEGSISTLTIQRTEQRDSAMYRCASSQTGLAAYEQYFGPGTRLTVT.

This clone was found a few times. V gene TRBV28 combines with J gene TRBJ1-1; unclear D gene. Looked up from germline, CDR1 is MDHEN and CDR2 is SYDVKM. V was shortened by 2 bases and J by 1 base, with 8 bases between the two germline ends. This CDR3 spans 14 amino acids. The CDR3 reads CASSLPSWNTEAFF. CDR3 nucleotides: TGTGCCAGCAGTTTACCCAGTTGGAACACTGAAGCTTTCTTT.

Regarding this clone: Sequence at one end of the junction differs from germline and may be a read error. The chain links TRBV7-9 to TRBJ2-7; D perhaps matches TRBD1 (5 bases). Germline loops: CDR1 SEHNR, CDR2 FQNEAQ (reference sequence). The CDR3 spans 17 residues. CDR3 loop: CSSSRTGNRNPYYEQYF. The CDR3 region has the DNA TGTTCCAGCAGCCGTACAGGCAACCGCAATCCCTACTACGAGCAGTACTTC.